This T cell receptor (beta chain) was documented in a study of OX40 agonist ivuxolimab in advanced cancers. CDR1 MGHDK and CDR2 SYGVNS come from the germline V gene. This CDR3 comprises 10 residues. V was shortened by 8 bases and J by 9 bases, with 8 bases between the two germline ends. This table comes from immunoSEQ multiplex PCR, and its TCRdb copy is limited to in-frame clones, with some not included. The repertoire holds tens of thousands of clones, with roughly nine tenths as singletons. The sequencing used CD4+ or CD8+ T cells sorted from blood, collected in a trial of the OX40 agonist ivuxolimab. The origin of this receptor is an adult with an advanced solid tumor such as melanoma, head and neck, liver or kidney cancer. The V gene is TRBV25-1, the J gene TRBJ2-1; a weak D match, TRBD1 (6 bases). The CDR3 reads CASRGGEQFF. The CDR3 DNA follows: TGTGCCAGCCGAGGGGGTGAGCAGTTCTTC.